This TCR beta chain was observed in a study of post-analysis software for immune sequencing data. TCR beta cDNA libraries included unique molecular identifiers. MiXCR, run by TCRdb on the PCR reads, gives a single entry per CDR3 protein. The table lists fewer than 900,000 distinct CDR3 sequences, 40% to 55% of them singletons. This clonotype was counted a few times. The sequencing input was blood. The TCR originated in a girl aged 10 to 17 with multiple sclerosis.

The CDR3 DNA reads as TGTGCCAGCAGTTTAGTACAGGGGGCGCCTGGGGCCAACGTCCTGACTTTC. Its translation: CASSLVQGAPGANVLTF. This chain uses TRBV12-3 or TRBV12-4 with TRBJ2-6; 9 nucleotides agree with TRBD1. The trim removed 1 base at V and 2 bases at J, leaving 3 bases unmatched. There are 17 residues in the CDR3.